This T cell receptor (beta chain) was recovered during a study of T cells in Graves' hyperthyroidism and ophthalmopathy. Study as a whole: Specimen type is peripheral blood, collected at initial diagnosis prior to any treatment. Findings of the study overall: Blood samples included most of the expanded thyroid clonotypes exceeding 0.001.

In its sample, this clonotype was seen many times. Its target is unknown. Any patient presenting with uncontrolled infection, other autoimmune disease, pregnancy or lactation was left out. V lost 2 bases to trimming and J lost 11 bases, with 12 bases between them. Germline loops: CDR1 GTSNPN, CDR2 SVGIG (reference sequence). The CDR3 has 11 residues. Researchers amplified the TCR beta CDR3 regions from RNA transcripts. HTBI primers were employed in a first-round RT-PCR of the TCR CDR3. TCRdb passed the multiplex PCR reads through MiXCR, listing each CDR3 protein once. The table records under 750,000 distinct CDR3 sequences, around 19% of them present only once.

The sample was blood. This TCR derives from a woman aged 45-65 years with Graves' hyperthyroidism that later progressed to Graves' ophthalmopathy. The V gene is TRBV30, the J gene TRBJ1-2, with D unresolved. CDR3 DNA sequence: TGTGCCTGGAGTCTTGGAGACCTTTACACCTTC. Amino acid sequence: CAWSLGDLYTF. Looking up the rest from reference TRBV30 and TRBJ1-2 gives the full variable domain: SQTIHQWPATLVQPVGSPLSLECTVEGTSNPNLYWYRQAAGRGLQLLFYSVGIGQISSEVPQNLSASRPQDRQFILSSKKLLLSDSGFYLCAWSLGDLYTFGSGTRLTVV.